One TCR beta chain is described in this entry. Its antigen is undetermined. The junction differs from germline at one of its ends, possibly a read error. Coverage ceases 3 residues before the CDR3 finishes, and the germline J gene fills in the end. Clones were sequenced by immunoSEQ multiplex PCR, and TCRdb holds only the in-frame ones, with some missing. The sample totals fewer than 55,000 clones; its top ten clones hold 0.8% to 1%. The CDR3 is 14 residues long. The germline V gene encodes CDR1 SGHRS and CDR2 YFSETQ. CD4+CD25+CD127- Tregs, CD4+CD25- non-Tregs, CD4 and CD8 cells were sorted. The sample originates from a study of Tregs in tolerant kidney transplant recipients. Looking at the study overall: Related graft donors supplied nonmyeloablative bone marrow transplants, and mixed chimerism was transient.

The study, taken as a whole, reports: For some patients, primers changed over time, blocking nucleotide-level comparison. Donor-specific Treg expansion exceeded global Treg expansion in tolerant patients, suggesting antigen drive.

V gene TRBV5-1 combines with J gene TRBJ1-4, with D maybe TRBD1 (5 bases). The specimen comprised CD4+ T cells from blood, sampled before the transplant. This TCR came from a human donor who received a combined kidney and bone marrow transplant. The CDR3 loop is CASARGATNEKLFF. Partial CDR3 DNA: TGCGCCAGCGCTAGGGGAGCAACAAATGAAAAA.